A single sample gave rise to the 6 T cell receptor beta chains below, sequenced in a study of blood T cells in healthy people across ages. Then a second PCR, running roughly 7 to 11 cycles, was carried out with a sample-barcoded 5' primer and a J-beta primer mix. TCRdb ran MiXCR on the 5' RACE reads and lists one entry per CDR3 protein. The sample contains over 950,000 distinct CDR3 sequences, 51% of which appear only once. The specimen sequenced was blood. The origin of the receptors is a woman aged 55-70 years in good health.

Of note for this clonotype: This may be a read error, as it is one base from a much larger clone. The chain joins TRBV4-2 to TRBJ2-3; D gene unclear. CDR1 and CDR2 from the germline V gene are LGHNA and YNFKEQ. This CDR3 is 14 amino acids long. CDR3 protein: CACSHRLGTDTQYF. As DNA, the CDR3 is TGTGCCTGCAGCCATCGGTTGGGCACAGATACGCAGTATTTT.

The genes are TRBV6-2 or TRBV6-3 and TRBJ2-1; D could derive from TRBD1 or TRBD2 (5 bases each). The germline gives CDR1 MNHEY, CDR2 SVGEGT. The CDR3 spans 15 residues. V lost 6 bases to trimming and J lost 8 bases, with 20 bases between them. DNA for the CDR3: TGTGCCAGCAGCAAAGGGACGGGTAGTTCAGATGAGCAGTTCTTC. Its protein is CASSKGTGSSDEQFF.

The V call is TRBV18, the J call TRBJ2-7; the match to TRBD1 covers 9 bases. CDR1 and CDR2 (germline): KGHSH, LQKENI. The CDR3 runs to 14 residues. V lost 1 base, J lost 5 bases, and 3 bases stayed unmatched. Written as DNA, the CDR3 is TGTGCCAGCTCACCACGGACAGGGGAGGACGAGCAGTACTTC. It specifies CASSPRTGEDEQYF.

This clonotype was observed many times. A read error may explain this, as a much larger clone is one base away. The chain is built from TRBV27 and TRBJ2-5; a weak D match, TRBD1 (6 bases). CDR1 MNHEY and CDR2 SMNVEV come from the germline V gene (reference sequence). Trimming stripped 5 bases from V and 11 bases from J, with 24 bases between. This CDR3 has 15 residues. DNA for the CDR3: TGTGCCAGCAGTCCTCCGGACAGCCCAACCAATGAGCAGTACTTC. This encodes CASSPPDSPTNEQYF.

This clonotype was seen a few times. This chain joins TRBV28 and TRBJ2-5; 13 bases agree with TRBD2. This CDR3 spans 17 amino acids. Germline loops: CDR1 MDHEN, CDR2 SYDVKM. Germline trimming cut 6 bases from V and 3 bases from J; bases unmatched to any gene: 10. DNA for the CDR3: TGTGCCAGCAGGCGACCTCCGGGACTAGCGGGAAAAGAGACCCAGTACTTC. Translating gives CASRRPPGLAGKETQYF.

This sequence joins TRBV29-1 and TRBJ2-3, with 10 bases aligning to TRBD1. CDR1 is SQVTM, CDR2 ANQGSEA, per germline. CDR3 length: 15 residues. V lost 2 bases, J lost 9 bases, and 11 bases stayed unmatched. Here the CDR3 reads CSVELFRTGGGTQYF. DNA of the CDR3: TGCAGCGTTGAACTATTCCGGACAGGGGGTGGCACGCAGTATTTT.